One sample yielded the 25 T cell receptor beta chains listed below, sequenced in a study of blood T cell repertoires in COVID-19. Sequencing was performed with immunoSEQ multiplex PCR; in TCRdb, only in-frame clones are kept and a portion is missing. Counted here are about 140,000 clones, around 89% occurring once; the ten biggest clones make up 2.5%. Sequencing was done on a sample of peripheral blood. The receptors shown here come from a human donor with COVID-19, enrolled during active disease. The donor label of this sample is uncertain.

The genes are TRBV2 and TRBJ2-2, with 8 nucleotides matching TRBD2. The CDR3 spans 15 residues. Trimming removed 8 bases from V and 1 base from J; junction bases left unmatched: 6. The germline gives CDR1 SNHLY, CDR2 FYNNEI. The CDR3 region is CASRSSGGNTGELFF. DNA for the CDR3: TGTGCCAGCCGGTCAAGCGGGGGGAACACCGGGGAGCTGTTTTTT.

The CDR3 sequence: CASSPTGTANTGELFF. The CDR3 nucleotides read TGTGCCAGCAGCCCTACCGGGACAGCTAACACCGGGGAGCTGTTTTTT. V and J are TRBV4-2 and TRBJ2-2; TRBD1 agrees at 7 bases. J was trimmed by 2 bases and V by 4 bases; bases with no gene match: 7. The CDR3 is 16 amino acids. Germline V gene sequence: CDR1 LGHNA, CDR2 YNFKEQ.

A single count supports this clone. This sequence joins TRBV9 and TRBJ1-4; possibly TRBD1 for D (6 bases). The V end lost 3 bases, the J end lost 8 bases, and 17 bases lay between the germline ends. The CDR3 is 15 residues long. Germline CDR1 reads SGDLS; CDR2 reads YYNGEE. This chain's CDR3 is CASSGGGGLMEKLFF. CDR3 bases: TGTGCCAGCAGCGGCGGGGGCGGGTTAATGGAAAAACTGTTTTTT. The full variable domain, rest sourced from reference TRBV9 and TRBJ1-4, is DSGVTQTPKHLITATGQRVTLRCSPRSGDLSVYWYQQSLDQGLQFLIQYYNGEERAKGNILERFSAQQFPDLHSELNLSSLELGDSALYFCASSGGGGLMEKLFFGSGTQLSVL.

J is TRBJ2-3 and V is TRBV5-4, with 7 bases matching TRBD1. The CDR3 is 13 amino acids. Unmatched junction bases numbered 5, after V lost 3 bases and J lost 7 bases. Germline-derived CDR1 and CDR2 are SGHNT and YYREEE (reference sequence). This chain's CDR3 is CASSSRTGNTQYF. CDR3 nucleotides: TGTGCCAGCAGCTCCCGGACAGGCAATACGCAGTATTTT.

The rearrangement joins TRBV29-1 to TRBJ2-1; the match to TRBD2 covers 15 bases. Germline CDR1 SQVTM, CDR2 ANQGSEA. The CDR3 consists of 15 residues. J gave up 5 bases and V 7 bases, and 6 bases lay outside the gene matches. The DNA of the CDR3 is TGCAGCGCAAGGACTAGCGGGGGGGCGAACAATGAGCAGTTCTTC. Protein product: CSARTSGGANNEQFF.

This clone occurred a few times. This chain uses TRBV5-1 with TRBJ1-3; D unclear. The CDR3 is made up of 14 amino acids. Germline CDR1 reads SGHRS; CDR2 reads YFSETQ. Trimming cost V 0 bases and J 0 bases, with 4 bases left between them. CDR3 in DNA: TGCGCCAGCAGCTTGGGGAGCTCTGGAAACACCATATATTTT. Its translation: CASSLGSSGNTIYF. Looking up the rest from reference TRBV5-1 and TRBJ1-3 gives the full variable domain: KAGVTQTPRYLIKTRGQQVTLSCSPISGHRSVSWYQQTPGQGLQFLFEYFSETQRNKGNFPGRFSGRQFSNSRSEMNVSTLELGDSALYLCASSLGSSGNTIYFGEGSWLTVV.

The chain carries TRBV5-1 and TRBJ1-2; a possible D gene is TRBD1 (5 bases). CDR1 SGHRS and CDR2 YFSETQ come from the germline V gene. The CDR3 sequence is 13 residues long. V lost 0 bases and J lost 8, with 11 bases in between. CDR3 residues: CASSLGTYGGYTF. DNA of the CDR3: TGCGCCAGCAGCTTGGGGACATATGGGGGCTACACCTTC. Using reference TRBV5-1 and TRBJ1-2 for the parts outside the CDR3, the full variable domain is KAGVTQTPRYLIKTRGQQVTLSCSPISGHRSVSWYQQTPGQGLQFLFEYFSETQRNKGNFPGRFSGRQFSNSRSEMNVSTLELGDSALYLCASSLGTYGGYTFGSGTRLTVV.

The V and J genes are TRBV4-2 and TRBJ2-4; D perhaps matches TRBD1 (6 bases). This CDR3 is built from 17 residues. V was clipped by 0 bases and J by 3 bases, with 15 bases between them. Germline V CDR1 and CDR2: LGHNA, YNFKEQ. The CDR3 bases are TGTGCCAGCAGCCAAGATCCAAACAGGGTAGGCAAAAACATTCAGTACTTC. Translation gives CASSQDPNRVGKNIQYF.

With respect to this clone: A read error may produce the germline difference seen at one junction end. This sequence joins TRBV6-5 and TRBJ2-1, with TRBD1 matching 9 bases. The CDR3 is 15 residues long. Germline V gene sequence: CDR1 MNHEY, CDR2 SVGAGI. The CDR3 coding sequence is TGTGCCGGCAGATACCGGGACAGGGATGCGAATGAGCAGTTCTTC. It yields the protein CAGRYRDRDANEQFF.

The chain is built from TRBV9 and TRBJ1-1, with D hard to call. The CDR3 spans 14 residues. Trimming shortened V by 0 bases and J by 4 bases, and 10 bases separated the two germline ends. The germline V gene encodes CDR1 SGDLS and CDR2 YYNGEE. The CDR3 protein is CASSVGRVTTEAFF. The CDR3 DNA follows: TGTGCCAGCAGCGTAGGTCGGGTGACCACTGAAGCTTTCTTT. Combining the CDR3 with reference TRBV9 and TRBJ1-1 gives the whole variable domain DSGVTQTPKHLITATGQRVTLRCSPRSGDLSVYWYQQSLDQGLQFLIQYYNGEERAKGNILERFSAQQFPDLHSELNLSSLELGDSALYFCASSVGRVTTEAFFGQGTRLTVV.

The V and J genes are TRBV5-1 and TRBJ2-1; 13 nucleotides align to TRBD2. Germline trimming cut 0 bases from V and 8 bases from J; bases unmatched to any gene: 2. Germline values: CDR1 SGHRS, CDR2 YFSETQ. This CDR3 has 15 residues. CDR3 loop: CASSLGLAGGDEQFF. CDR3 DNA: TGCGCCAGCAGCTTGGGACTAGCGGGAGGAGATGAGCAGTTCTTC. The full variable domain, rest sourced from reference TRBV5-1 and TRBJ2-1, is KAGVTQTPRYLIKTRGQQVTLSCSPISGHRSVSWYQQTPGQGLQFLFEYFSETQRNKGNFPGRFSGRQFSNSRSEMNVSTLELGDSALYLCASSLGLAGGDEQFFGPGTRLTVL.

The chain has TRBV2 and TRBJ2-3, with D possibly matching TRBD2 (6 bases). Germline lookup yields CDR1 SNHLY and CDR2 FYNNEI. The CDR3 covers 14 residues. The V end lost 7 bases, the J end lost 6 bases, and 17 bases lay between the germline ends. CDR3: CASTLARGPDTQYF. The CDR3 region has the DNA TGTGCCAGCACGCTAGCGAGAGGTCCCGATACGCAGTATTTT.

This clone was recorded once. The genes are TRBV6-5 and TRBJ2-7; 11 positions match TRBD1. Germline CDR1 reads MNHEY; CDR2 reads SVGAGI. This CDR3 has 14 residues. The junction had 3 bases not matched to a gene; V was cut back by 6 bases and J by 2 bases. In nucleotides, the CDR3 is TGTGCCAGCAGCCCGGGACAGGGGGCCTACGAGCAGTACTTC. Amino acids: CASSPGQGAYEQYF.

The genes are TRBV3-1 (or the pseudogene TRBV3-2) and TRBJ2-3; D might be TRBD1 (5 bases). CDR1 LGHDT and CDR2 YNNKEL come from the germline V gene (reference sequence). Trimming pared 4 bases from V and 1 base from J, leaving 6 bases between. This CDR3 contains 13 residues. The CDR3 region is CASSRRGTDTQYF. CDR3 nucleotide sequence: TGTGCCAGCAGCCGCAGGGGCACAGATACGCAGTATTTT.

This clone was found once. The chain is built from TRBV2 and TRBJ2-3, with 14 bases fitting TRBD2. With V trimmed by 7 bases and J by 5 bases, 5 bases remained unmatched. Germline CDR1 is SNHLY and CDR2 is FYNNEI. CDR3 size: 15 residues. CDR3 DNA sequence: TGTGCCAGCAACCGACTAGCGGGGGGGCAAGATACGCAGTATTTT. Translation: CASNRLAGGQDTQYF. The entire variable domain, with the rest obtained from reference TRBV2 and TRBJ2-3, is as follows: EPEVTQTPSHQVTQMGQEVILRCVPISNHLYFYWYRQILGQKVEFLVSFYNNEISEKSEIFDDQFSVERPDGSNFTLKIRSTKLEDSAMYFCASNRLAGGQDTQYFGPGTRLTVL.

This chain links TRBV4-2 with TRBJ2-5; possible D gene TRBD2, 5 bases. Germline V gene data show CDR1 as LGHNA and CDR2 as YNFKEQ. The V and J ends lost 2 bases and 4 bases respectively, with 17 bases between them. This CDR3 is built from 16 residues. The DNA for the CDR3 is TGTGCCAGCAGCCAAAACCGGGGAATAGCGTTAGAGACCCAGTACTTC. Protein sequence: CASSQNRGIALETQYF.

The DNA for the CDR3 is TGTGCCAGCAGCCAAGAGATGGCTAGCGGGAGGACTCGGAAGTTCTTC. Translated, it gives CASSQEMASGRTRKFF. This chain uses TRBV14 with TRBJ2-1, with 11 bases lining up with TRBD2. Germline CDR1 and CDR2: SGHDN and FVKESK. The trim removed 0 bases at V and 14 bases at J, leaving 12 bases unmatched. This CDR3 spans 16 amino acids.

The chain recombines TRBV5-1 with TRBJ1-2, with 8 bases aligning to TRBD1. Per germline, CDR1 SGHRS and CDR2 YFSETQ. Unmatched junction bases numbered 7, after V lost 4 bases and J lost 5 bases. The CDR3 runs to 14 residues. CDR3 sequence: CASSQSTGEYGYTF. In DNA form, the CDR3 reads TGCGCCAGCAGCCAATCGACAGGGGAATATGGCTACACCTTC.

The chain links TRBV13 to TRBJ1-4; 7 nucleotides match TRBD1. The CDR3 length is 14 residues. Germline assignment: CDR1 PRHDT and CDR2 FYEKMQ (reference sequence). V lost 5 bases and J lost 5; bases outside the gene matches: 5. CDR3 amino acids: CASSGGQQNEKLFF. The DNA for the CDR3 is TGTGCCAGCAGCGGGGGACAGCAAAATGAAAAACTGTTTTTT.

The CDR3 loop is CAISEVSGARAEFF. DNA for the CDR3: TGTGCCATCAGTGAGGTGTCAGGGGCAAGGGCAGAGTTCTTC. V and J are TRBV10-3 and TRBJ2-1; TRBD1 might be the D (6 bases). The V end lost 2 bases, the J end lost 14 bases, and 19 bases lay between the germline ends. The CDR3 consists of 14 residues. The germline V gene encodes CDR1 ENHRY and CDR2 SYGVKD.

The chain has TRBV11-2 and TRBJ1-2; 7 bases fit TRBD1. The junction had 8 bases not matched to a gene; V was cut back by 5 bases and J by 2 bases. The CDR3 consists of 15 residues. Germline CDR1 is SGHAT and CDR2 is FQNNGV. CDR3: CASSGSGTENYGYTF. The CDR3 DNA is TGTGCCAGCAGCGGATCCGGGACAGAGAACTATGGCTACACCTTC.

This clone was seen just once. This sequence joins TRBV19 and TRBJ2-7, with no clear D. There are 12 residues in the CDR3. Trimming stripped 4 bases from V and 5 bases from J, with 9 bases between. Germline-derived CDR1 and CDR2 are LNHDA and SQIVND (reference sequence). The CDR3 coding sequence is TGTGCCAGTAGTACGGGTGGTCACGAGCAGTACTTC. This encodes CASSTGGHEQYF. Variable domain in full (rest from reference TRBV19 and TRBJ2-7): DGGITQSPKYLFRKEGQNVTLSCEQNLNHDAMYWYRQDPGQGLRLIYYSQIVNDFQKGDIAEGYSVSREKKESFPLTVTSAQKNPTAFYLCASSTGGHEQYFGPGTRLTVT.

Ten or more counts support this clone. This CDR3 is CASTDREDTGELFF. CDR3 sequence (DNA): TGTGCCAGCACCGACAGGGAGGACACCGGGGAGCTGTTTTTT. The chain carries TRBV9 and TRBJ2-2; D is possibly TRBD1 (7 bases). The CDR3 is 14 amino acids. Germline V gives CDR1 SGDLS, CDR2 YYNGEE. V was trimmed by 6 bases and J by 3 bases, leaving 12 bases between them.

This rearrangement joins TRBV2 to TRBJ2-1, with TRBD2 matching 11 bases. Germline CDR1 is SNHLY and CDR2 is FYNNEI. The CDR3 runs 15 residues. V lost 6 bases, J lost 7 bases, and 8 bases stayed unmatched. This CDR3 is CASRHSGRAWNEQFF. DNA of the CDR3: TGTGCCAGCAGACATAGCGGGAGGGCCTGGAATGAGCAGTTCTTC.

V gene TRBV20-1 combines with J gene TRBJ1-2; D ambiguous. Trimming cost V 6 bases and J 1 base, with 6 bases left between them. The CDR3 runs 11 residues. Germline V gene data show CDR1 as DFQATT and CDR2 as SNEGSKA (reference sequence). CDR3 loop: CSATFNYGYTF. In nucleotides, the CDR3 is TGCAGTGCCACTTTTAACTATGGCTACACCTTC.